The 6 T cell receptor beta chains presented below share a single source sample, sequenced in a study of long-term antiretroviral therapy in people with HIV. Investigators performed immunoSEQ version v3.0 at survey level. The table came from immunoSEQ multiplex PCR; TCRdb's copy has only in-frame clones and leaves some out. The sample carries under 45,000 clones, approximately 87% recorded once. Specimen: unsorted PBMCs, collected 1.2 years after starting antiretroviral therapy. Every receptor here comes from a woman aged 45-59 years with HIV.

The CDR3 loop reads CASSASGGAADTQYF. Written as DNA, the CDR3 is TGTGCCAGCAGCGCGAGCGGGGGGGCGGCAGATACGCAGTATTTT. This chain uses TRBV7-2 with TRBJ2-3; 10 bases align to TRBD2. CDR3 size: 15 residues. Germline V gene sequence: CDR1 SGHTA, CDR2 FQGNSA. The junction had 6 bases not matched to a gene; V was cut back by 5 bases and J by 4 bases.

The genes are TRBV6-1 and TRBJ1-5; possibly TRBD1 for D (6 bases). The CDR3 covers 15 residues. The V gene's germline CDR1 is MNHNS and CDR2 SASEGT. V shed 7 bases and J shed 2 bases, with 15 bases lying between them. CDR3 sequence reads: CASTTGSRGNQPQHF. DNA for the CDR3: TGTGCCAGCACCACAGGGTCCAGAGGCAATCAGCCCCAGCATTTT.

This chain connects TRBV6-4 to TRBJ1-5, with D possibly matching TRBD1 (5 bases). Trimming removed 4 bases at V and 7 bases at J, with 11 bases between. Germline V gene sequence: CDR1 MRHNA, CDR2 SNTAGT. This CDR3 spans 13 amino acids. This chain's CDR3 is CASSVGERQPQHF. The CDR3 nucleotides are TGTGCCAGCAGTGTAGGGGAGAGGCAGCCCCAGCATTTT.

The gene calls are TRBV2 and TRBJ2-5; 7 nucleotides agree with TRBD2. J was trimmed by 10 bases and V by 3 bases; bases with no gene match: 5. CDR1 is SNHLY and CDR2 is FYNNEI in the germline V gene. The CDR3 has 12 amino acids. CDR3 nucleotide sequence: TGTGCCAGCAGTGAGGGGGGGGTTCTCCAGTACTTC. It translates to CASSEGGVLQYF. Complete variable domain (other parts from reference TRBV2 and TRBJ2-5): EPEVTQTPSHQVTQMGQEVILRCVPISNHLYFYWYRQILGQKVEFLVSFYNNEISEKSEIFDDQFSVERPDGSNFTLKIRSTKLEDSAMYFCASSEGGVLQYFGPGTRLLVL.

In nucleotides, the CDR3 is TGTGCCAGCAGTTATACTAGCGGGGGGCTAAGCACAGATACGCAGTATTTT. Amino acids: CASSYTSGGLSTDTQYF. The chain recombines TRBV2 with TRBJ2-3, with 12 bases aligning to TRBD2. V dropped 5 bases and J dropped 0; count of bases not matched to a gene: 6. Germline lookup yields CDR1 SNHLY and CDR2 FYNNEI. This CDR3 comprises 17 residues.

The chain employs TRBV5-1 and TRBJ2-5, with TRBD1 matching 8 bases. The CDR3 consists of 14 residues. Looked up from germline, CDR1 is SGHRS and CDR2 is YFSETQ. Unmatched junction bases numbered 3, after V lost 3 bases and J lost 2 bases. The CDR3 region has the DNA TGCGCCAGCAGCTGGGACAGGTATCAAGAGACCCAGTACTTC. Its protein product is CASSWDRYQETQYF. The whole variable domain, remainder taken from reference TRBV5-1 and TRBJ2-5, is KAGVTQTPRYLIKTRGQQVTLSCSPISGHRSVSWYQQTPGQGLQFLFEYFSETQRNKGNFPGRFSGRQFSNSRSEMNVSTLELGDSALYLCASSWDRYQETQYFGPGTRLLVL.